This T cell receptor beta chain was identified in a study of long-term antiretroviral therapy in people with HIV. Overall study results and limits: HIV repertoires covered narrower CDR3 length ranges than controls did.

A note on this clone: Its antigen is still unknown.

immunoSEQ v3.0 was run at survey level. Here immunoSEQ multiplex PCR was the method, and the copy in TCRdb shows in-frame clones only, minus some. The sample lists about 30,000 clones; roughly 93% were seen once. Germline CDR1 and CDR2: SNHLY and FYNNEI. The CDR3 covers 11 residues. V lost 7 bases, J lost 11 bases, and 12 bases lay in between. The TCR sequence derives from a middle-aged man with HIV. The chain combines TRBV2 with TRBJ2-1; D uncertain. This material consisted of unsorted PBMCs, taken more than 7.1 years after starting antiretroviral therapy. This CDR3 is CASTSDYQQFF. CDR3 bases: TGTGCCAGCACTTCAGATTACCAGCAGTTCTTC.